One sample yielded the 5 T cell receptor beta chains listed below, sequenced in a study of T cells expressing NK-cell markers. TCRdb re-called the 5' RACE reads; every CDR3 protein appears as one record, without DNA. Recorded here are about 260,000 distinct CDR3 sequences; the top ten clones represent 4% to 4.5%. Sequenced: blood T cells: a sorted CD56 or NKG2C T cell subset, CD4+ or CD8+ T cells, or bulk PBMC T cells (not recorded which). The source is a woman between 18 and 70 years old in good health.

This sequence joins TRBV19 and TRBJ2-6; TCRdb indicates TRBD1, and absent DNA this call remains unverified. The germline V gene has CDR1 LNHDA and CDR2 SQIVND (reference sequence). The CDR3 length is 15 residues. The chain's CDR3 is CASHLDIAGANVLTF.

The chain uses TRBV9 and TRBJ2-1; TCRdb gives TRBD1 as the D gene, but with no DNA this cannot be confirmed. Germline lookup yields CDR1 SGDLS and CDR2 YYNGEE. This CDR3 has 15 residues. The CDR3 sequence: CASSEGPISYNEQFF.

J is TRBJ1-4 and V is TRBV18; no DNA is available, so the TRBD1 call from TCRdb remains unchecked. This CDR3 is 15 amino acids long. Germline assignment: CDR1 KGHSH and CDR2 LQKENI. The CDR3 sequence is CASSHGTGRTEKLFF. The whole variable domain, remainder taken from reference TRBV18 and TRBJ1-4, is NAGVMQNPRHLVRRRGQEARLRCSPMKGHSHVYWYRQLPEEGLKFMVYLQKENIIDESGMPKERFSAEFPKEGPSILRIQQVVRGDSAAYFCASSHGTGRTEKLFFGSGTQLSVL.

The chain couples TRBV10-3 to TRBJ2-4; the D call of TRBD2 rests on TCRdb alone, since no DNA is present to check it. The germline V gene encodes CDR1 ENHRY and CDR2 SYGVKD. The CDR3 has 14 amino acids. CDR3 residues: CAIGTSGGGDIQYF.

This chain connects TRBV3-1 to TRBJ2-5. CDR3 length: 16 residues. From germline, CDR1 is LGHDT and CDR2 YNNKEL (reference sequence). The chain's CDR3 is CASSQDRGSMEETQYF.